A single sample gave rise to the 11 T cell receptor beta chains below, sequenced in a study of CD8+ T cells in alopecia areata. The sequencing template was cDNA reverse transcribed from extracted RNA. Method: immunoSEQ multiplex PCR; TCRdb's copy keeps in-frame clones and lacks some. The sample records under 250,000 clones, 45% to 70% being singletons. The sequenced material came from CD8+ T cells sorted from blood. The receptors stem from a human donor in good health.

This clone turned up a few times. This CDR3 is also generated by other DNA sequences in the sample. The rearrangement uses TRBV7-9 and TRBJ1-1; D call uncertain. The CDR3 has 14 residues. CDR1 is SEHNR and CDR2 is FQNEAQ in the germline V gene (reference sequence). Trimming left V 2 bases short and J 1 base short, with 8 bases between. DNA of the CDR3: TGTGCCAGCAGCTTACCCGGAGGGAACACTGAAGCTTTCTTT. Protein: CASSLPGGNTEAFF.

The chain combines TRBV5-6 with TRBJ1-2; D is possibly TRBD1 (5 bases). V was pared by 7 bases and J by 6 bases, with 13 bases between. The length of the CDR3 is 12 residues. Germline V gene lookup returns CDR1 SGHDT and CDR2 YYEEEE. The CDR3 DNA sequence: TGTGCCAGCCTGGGAGGGACCGATGGCTACACCTTC. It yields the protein CASLGGTDGYTF. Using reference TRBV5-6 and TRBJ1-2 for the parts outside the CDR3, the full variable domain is DAGVTQSPTHLIKTRGQQVTLRCSPKSGHDTVSWYQQALGQGPQFIFQYYEEEERQRGNFPDRFSGHQFPNYSSELNVNALLLGDSALYLCASLGGTDGYTFGSGTRLTVV.

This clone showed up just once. The CDR3 coding sequence is TGCGCCAGCAGCCAAGTCGGCCTACGATCACCCCTCCACTTT. It encodes CASSQVGLRSPLHF. The rearrangement links TRBV4-1 to TRBJ1-6; D is uncertain. The CDR3 extends over 14 amino acids. CDR1 and CDR2 (germline): MGHRA, YSYEKL. V was pared by 1 base and J by 10 bases, with 11 bases between.

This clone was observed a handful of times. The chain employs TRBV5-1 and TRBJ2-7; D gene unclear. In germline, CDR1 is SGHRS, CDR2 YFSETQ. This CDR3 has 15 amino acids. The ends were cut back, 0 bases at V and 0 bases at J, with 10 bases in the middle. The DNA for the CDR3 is TGCGCCAGCAGCTTGGCGTTTGGCAGCTCCTACGAGCAGTACTTC. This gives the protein CASSLAFGSSYEQYF. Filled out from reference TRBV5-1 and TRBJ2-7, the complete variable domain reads KAGVTQTPRYLIKTRGQQVTLSCSPISGHRSVSWYQQTPGQGLQFLFEYFSETQRNKGNFPGRFSGRQFSNSRSEMNVSTLELGDSALYLCASSLAFGSSYEQYFGPGTRLTVT.

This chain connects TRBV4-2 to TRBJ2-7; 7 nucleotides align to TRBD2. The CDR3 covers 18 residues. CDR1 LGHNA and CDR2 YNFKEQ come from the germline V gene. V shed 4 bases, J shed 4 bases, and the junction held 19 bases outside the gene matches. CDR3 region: CASSLGLAGTPFSYEQYF. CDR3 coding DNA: TGTGCCAGCAGCCTGGGATTAGCGGGTACTCCATTTTCTTACGAGCAGTACTTC.

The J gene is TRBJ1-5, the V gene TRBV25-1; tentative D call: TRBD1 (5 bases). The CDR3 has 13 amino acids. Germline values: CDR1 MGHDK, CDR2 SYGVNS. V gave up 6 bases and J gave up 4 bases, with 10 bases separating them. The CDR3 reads CASSPDRNQPQHF. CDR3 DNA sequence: TGTGCCAGCAGCCCCGACAGAAATCAGCCCCAGCATTTT. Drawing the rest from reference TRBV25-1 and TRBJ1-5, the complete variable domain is EADIYQTPRYLVIGTGKKITLECSQTMGHDKMYWYQQDPGMELHLIHYSYGVNSTEKGDLSSESTVSRIRTEHFPLTLESARPSHTSQYLCASSPDRNQPQHFGDGTRLSIL.

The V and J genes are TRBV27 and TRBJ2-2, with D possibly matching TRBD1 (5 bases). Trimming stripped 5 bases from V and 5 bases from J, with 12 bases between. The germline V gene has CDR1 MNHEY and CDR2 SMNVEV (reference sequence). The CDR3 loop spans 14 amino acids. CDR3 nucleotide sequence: TGTGCCAGCAGTCTCAGGGTCCCAACCGGGGAGCTGTTTTTT. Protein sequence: CASSLRVPTGELFF.

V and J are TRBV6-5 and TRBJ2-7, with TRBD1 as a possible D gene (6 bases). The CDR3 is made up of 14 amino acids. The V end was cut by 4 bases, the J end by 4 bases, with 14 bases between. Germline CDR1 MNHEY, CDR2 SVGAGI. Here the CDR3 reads CASSSPGQAYEQYF. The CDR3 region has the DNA TGTGCCAGCAGTTCACCGGGACAAGCATACGAGCAGTACTTC.

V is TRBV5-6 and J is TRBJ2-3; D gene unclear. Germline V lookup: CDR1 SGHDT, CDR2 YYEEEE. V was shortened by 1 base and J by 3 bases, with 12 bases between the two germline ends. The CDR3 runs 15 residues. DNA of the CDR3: TGTGCCAGCAGCTTGATTGGATTCCAGACAGATACGCAGTATTTT. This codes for CASSLIGFQTDTQYF.

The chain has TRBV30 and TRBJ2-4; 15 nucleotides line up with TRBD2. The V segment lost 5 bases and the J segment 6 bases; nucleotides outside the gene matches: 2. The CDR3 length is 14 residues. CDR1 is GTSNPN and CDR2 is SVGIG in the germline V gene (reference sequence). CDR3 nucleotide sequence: TGTGCCTGGGCGGGACTAGCGGGGGGAAACATTCAGTACTTC. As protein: CAWAGLAGGNIQYF.

The CDR3: CSVEQGDYEQYF. In nucleotides, the CDR3 is TGCAGCGTTGAGCAGGGCGACTACGAGCAGTACTTC. The chain is built from TRBV29-1 and TRBJ2-7; D is possibly TRBD1 (5 bases). The ends were cut back, 3 bases at V and 3 bases at J, with 9 bases in the middle. The CDR3 length is 12 residues. CDR1 SQVTM and CDR2 ANQGSEA come from the germline V gene.